Here is one T cell receptor (beta chain) with its context. No antigen is known for it. The record originates from a study of cytomegalovirus exposure and HLA in healthy donors. The PCR contained 60 Vbeta and 13 Jbeta primers. Using immunoSEQ multiplex PCR, the repertoire was profiled, and TCRdb retains in-frame clones only, with some absent. The top ten clones hold 2.2% of a sample with approximately 130,000 clones, about 86% of them seen once. The CDR3 totals 15 residues. J gave up 9 bases and V 1 base, and 8 bases lay outside the gene matches. CDR1 is MNHEY and CDR2 is SMNVEV in the germline V gene (reference sequence). Study findings and constraints: There was a cluster of highly shared sequence variants that was likely a sequencing artifact.

The gene calls are TRBV27 and TRBJ2-7; 11 bases are shared with TRBD1. The sample consisted of PBMCs. This TCR was recovered from a middle-aged woman in good health and CMV-seronegative. In nucleotides, the CDR3 is TGTGCCAGCAGTTTATGGGGACAGGGGGACGGGGCGCAGTACTTC. This codes for CASSLWGQGDGAQYF.